This T cell receptor beta chain comes out of a study of CD8 T cells in Susac syndrome. Overall study findings and caveats: The study recognized that the number of individuals in its TCR sequencing and HLA analysis was relatively small.

From blood CD8+ and CD4+ T cells, the TCR beta chain was sequenced. On this clonotype itself: Antigen unknown.

CDR3 length: 12 residues. Trimming shortened V by 2 bases and J by 3 bases, and 2 bases separated the two germline ends. cDNA came from roughly 0.5 to 1 ug RNA primed by random hexamers. Each CDR3 protein gets one entry after TCRdb re-called the immunoSEQ multiplex PCR reads with MiXCR. The sample includes a few hundred thousand distinct CDR3 sequences, roughly 94% of them seen just once. The V gene is TRBV12-3 or TRBV12-4, the J gene TRBJ2-1; D is uncertain. The source is a human donor with multiple sclerosis. Sequenced input: CD4+ T cells from PBMCs. CDR3 loop: CASSLSYNEQFF. In DNA, the CDR3 is TGTGCCAGCAGTTTAAGCTACAATGAGCAGTTCTTC.